This TCR beta chain derives from a study of blood T cell repertoires in COVID-19. On the study more broadly: The United States, Italy and Spain supplied acute and convalescent COVID-19 samples. In each case, the material was cDNA or gDNA derived from T cells, B-cell-depleted T cells, or PBMCs.

The CDR3 consists of 15 residues. Per the germline V gene, CDR1 is LGHDT and CDR2 is YNNKEL (reference sequence). Trimming cost V 4 bases and J 5 bases, with 16 bases left between them. Authors' data handling: Nucleated cell number was recorded as an estimate derived from reference gene primer amplification. Data came from immunoSEQ multiplex PCR; TCRdb stores just in-frame clones and leaves some out. V and J calls and clone size are as listed in that table; D and trimming were resolved from the DNA. The sample lists over 250,000 clones; approximately 87% were seen once. The chain links TRBV3-1 (or the pseudogene TRBV3-2) to TRBJ2-3; D possibly corresponds to TRBD1 (7 bases). This clonotype was sampled from a woman aged 50 to 60 with acute or convalescent COVID-19. The sample consisted of peripheral blood. DNA for the CDR3: TGTGCCAGCAGCCTAAGAGGGCGGGACAGAGATACGCAGTATTTT. This encodes CASSLRGRDRDTQYF.